This T cell receptor beta chain originates from a study of STAT3 mutations in large granular lymphocyte leukemia. General study findings and limits: Every T-LGLL patient had at least one immunodominant TCRbeta clonotype.

Data came from immunoSEQ multiplex PCR; TCRdb stores just in-frame clones and leaves some out. The sample holds fewer than 8,000 clones, about four fifths seen once. This clone was picked up one time. The antigen is undetermined. V shed 2 bases and J 5 bases; nucleotides not matched to a gene: 7. CDR3 size: 15 residues. CDR1 is SGHRS and CDR2 is YFSETQ in the germline V gene. The sequenced sample was peripheral blood mononuclear cells. This sequence joins TRBV5-1 and TRBJ2-5; 9 nucleotides match TRBD1. This TCR was sampled from a woman aged 35 to 49 with T-cell large granular lymphocyte leukemia. Some clones in this sample may be carry-over from other donors' samples. The CDR3 protein is CASSFTGGRQETQYF. CDR3 nucleotides: TGCGCCAGCAGCTTCACAGGGGGCCGACAGGAGACCCAGTACTTC.